The clone carrying this TCR beta chain was seen at least ten times. What it binds is not known. TCRdb re-analysed the 5' RACE reads in MiXCR, keeping a single row per CDR3 protein. This table has about 120,000 distinct CDR3 sequences, 3% to 3.5% appearing once. The sample originates from a study of neurological immune-mediated disorders. Study outcomes and limitations: CDR3 amino acid sequences found in expanded clones were never shared across subjects, suggesting private repertoires in all groups.

V trimming: 6 bases; J trimming: 0 bases; junction bases outside the gene matches: 5. This CDR3 region has 15 residues. Sequencing input: PBMCs. The sequence was obtained from a woman younger than 45 with multiple sclerosis. The chain joins TRBV12-3 or TRBV12-4 to TRBJ2-7; 10 bases align to TRBD1. The CDR3 DNA is TGTGCCAGCAGACTGGACAGGGGGAGCTCCTACGAGCAGTACTTC. It encodes CASRLDRGSSYEQYF.